These 28 T cell receptor beta chains originate from one sample sequenced in a study of CD8 T cells in ankylosing spondylitis. TCRdb re-called the 5' RACE reads through MiXCR, storing one row per CDR3 protein. The sample lists over 200,000 distinct CDR3 sequences, over 9.5% seen once, with roughly a fifth in the top ten. Sample: blood, either unsorted or a sorted T cell fraction (not recorded which). The receptors derive from a male donor with ankylosing spondylitis or in good health (not recorded which).

This clonotype was seen at least ten times. J is TRBJ1-5 and V is TRBV20-1; no reliable D call. Germline V lookup: CDR1 DFQATT, CDR2 SNEGSKA (reference sequence). CDR3 length equals 13 residues. V dropped 3 bases and J dropped 0 bases, with 6 bases sitting between them. CDR3 nucleotides: TGCAGTGCTAGTCGGAATAGCAATCAGCCCCAGCATTTT. As protein: CSASRNSNQPQHF.

This clonotype was seen many times. V is TRBV3-1 and J is TRBJ1-1, with 11 bases fitting TRBD1. V shed 5 bases and J 0 bases; nucleotides not matched to a gene: 5. CDR1 is LGHDT and CDR2 is YNNKEL in the germline V gene (reference sequence). This CDR3 has 16 amino acids. The CDR3: CASSARDRGMNTEAFF. For the CDR3, the DNA is TGTGCCAGCAGCGCCCGGGACAGGGGGATGAACACTGAAGCTTTCTTT.

This clonotype showed up many times. The rearrangement joins TRBV20-1 to TRBJ2-5; maybe TRBD2 (7 bases). There are 15 residues in the CDR3. Trimming stripped 1 base from V and 0 bases from J, with 12 bases between. Germline CDR1 and CDR2: DFQATT and SNEGSKA (reference sequence). In DNA form, the CDR3 reads TGCAGTGCTAGAGTTTCGGGGGGCTACCAAGAGACCCAGTACTTC. As protein: CSARVSGGYQETQYF.

This clonotype has at least ten counts. The chain links TRBV9 to TRBJ1-1, with unresolved D. Germline CDR1 SGDLS, CDR2 YYNGEE. Trimming pared 4 bases from V and 6 bases from J, leaving 16 bases between. The CDR3 is 14 amino acids. The DNA for the CDR3 is TGTGCCAGCAGCCTCACGGGAGGTCTGGCTGAAGCTTTCTTT. This sequence encodes CASSLTGGLAEAFF. Looking up the rest from reference TRBV9 and TRBJ1-1 gives the full variable domain: DSGVTQTPKHLITATGQRVTLRCSPRSGDLSVYWYQQSLDQGLQFLIQYYNGEERAKGNILERFSAQQFPDLHSELNLSSLELGDSALYFCASSLTGGLAEAFFGQGTRLTVV.

This clonotype occurred many times. The chain couples TRBV20-1 to TRBJ2-2, with D unresolved. CDR1 and CDR2 from the germline V gene are DFQATT and SNEGSKA (reference sequence). This CDR3 is built from 14 residues. The V and J ends lost 5 bases and 0 bases respectively, with 10 bases between them. The CDR3 nucleotides read TGCAGTGCTCAGCATATCGCGAACACCGGGGAGCTGTTTTTT. It translates to CSAQHIANTGELFF.

This clonotype was counted only a few times. The chain is built from TRBV7-2 and TRBJ2-5, with a weak D call TRBD2 (6 bases). Trimming cost V 1 base and J 5 bases, with 14 bases left between them. There are 15 residues in the CDR3. Germline CDR1 SGHTA, CDR2 FQGNSA. The CDR3 spells CASSLDAGGLETQYF. The CDR3 coding sequence is TGTGCCAGCAGCTTAGACGCCGGAGGGCTTGAGACCCAGTACTTC.

The chain combines TRBV7-2 with TRBJ2-2, with 12 bases lining up with TRBD2. J was trimmed by 3 bases and V by 1 base; bases with no gene match: 0. The CDR3 extends over 16 amino acids. Germline lookup yields CDR1 SGHTA and CDR2 FQGNSA. The CDR3 DNA is TGTGCCAGCAGCTTAGGGACTAGCGGGGACACCGGGGAGCTGTTTTTT. Protein sequence: CASSLGTSGDTGELFF. Complete variable domain (other parts from reference TRBV7-2 and TRBJ2-2): GAGVSQSPSNKVTEKGKDVELRCDPISGHTALYWYRQSLGQGLEFLIYFQGNSAPDKSGLPSDRFSAERTGGSVSTLTIQRTQQEDSAVYLCASSLGTSGDTGELFFGEGSRLTVL.

About this clonotype: In this CDR3 the conserved last residue, phenylalanine or tryptophan, is missing, so a read error is likely. The V call is TRBV5-1, the J call TRBJ2-5, with D unresolved. The CDR3 length is 14 residues. In germline, CDR1 is SGHRS, CDR2 YFSETQ. Trimming cost V 3 bases and J 1 base, with 10 bases left between them. This CDR3 is CASSSPPVQETQYS. For the CDR3, the DNA is TGCGCCAGCAGCTCGCCACCAGTCCAAGAGACCCAGTACTCC.

This clonotype showed up just a few times. This chain links TRBV6-6 with TRBJ2-7, with D hard to call. The germline gives CDR1 MNHNY, CDR2 SVGAGI (reference sequence). Trimming pared 7 bases from V and 2 bases from J, leaving 12 bases between. CDR3 length: 13 amino acids. The CDR3 is CASMGYSPYEQYF. The CDR3 DNA reads as TGTGCCAGCATGGGGTATTCCCCCTACGAGCAGTACTTC.

The chain uses TRBV6-4 and TRBJ2-2, with D unresolved. V was clipped by 5 bases and J by 4 bases, with 8 bases between them. The CDR3 sequence is 13 residues long. Germline CDR1 reads MRHNA; CDR2 reads SNTAGT. The CDR3 DNA is TGTGCCAGCAGTAAGAAGACCACCGGGGAGCTGTTTTTT. As protein: CASSKKTTGELFF.

The table lists this clonotype with many counts. The chain employs TRBV20-1 and TRBJ2-3, with D perhaps given as TRBD1 or TRBD2 (6 bases each). CDR3 size: 14 residues. Germline V gene data show CDR1 as DFQATT and CDR2 as SNEGSKA (reference sequence). Deletions cut 3 bases from V and 0 bases from J, with 10 bases between. This chain's CDR3 is CSARGGRSTDTQYF. The CDR3 coding sequence is TGCAGTGCTAGGGGGGGCAGGAGCACAGATACGCAGTATTTT.

At least ten counts were recorded for this clonotype. The chain has TRBV11-2 and TRBJ2-1; 7 bases agree with TRBD2. The germline CDR1 and CDR2 sequences are SGHAT and FQNNGV. V dropped 6 bases and J dropped 3; count of bases not matched to a gene: 11. The CDR3 has 16 residues. CDR3 sequence reads: CASSRRLADYYNEQFF. In DNA, the CDR3 is TGTGCCAGCAGTCGAAGACTAGCCGATTACTACAATGAGCAGTTCTTC.

This clonotype has at least ten counts. DNA for the CDR3: TGTGCCAGCAGCTTGTGGGGCCTGGAGAACACTGAAGCTTTCTTT. Residues: CASSLWGLENTEAFF. The chain joins TRBV5-6 to TRBJ1-1, with D maybe TRBD1 (5 bases). CDR1 is SGHDT, CDR2 YYEEEE, per germline. V was pared by 1 base and J by 1 base, with 11 bases between. The CDR3 totals 15 residues.

This clonotype was counted at least ten times. The J gene is TRBJ1-4, the V gene TRBV5-1; D not certain. This CDR3 contains 13 residues. The V end lost 5 bases, the J end lost 8 bases, and 13 bases lay between the germline ends. Germline CDR1 SGHRS, CDR2 YFSETQ. Here the CDR3 DNA reads TGCGCCAGCAGATGGAGAGAGACCGAAAAACTGTTTTTT. Protein sequence: CASRWRETEKLFF.

This clonotype was seen ten or more times. This chain links TRBV10-3 with TRBJ2-3; TRBD1 matches 9 bases. The CDR3 contains 15 residues. The trim removed 4 bases at V and 3 bases at J, leaving 5 bases unmatched. Germline V gene data show CDR1 as ENHRY and CDR2 as SYGVKD. The CDR3 loop reads CAISADRGETDTQYF. The DNA for the CDR3 is TGTGCCATCAGTGCAGACAGGGGGGAGACAGATACGCAGTATTTT.

There are many counts of this clonotype. This chain joins TRBV2 and TRBJ2-5; 11 bases match TRBD2. CDR3 length: 14 amino acids. V trimming: 9 bases; J trimming: 4 bases; junction bases outside the gene matches: 7. CDR1 and CDR2 from the germline V gene are SNHLY and FYNNEI. The CDR3 reads CASRPGTSGETQYF. In nucleotides, the CDR3 is TGTGCCAGTAGACCCGGGACTAGCGGAGAGACCCAGTACTTC.

This clonotype occurred many times. This chain uses TRBV29-1 with TRBJ2-2; the match to TRBD1 covers 11 bases. The CDR3 is 15 amino acids. The V gene end was trimmed by 3 bases and the J gene end by 6 bases; junction bases not matched to a gene: 6. The germline V gene has CDR1 SQVTM and CDR2 ANQGSEA. The CDR3 DNA follows: TGCAGCGTTGAGGGACAGGGGGTCCCCGCCGGGGAGCTGTTTTTT. It translates to CSVEGQGVPAGELFF.

The table lists this clonotype with many counts. This sequence joins TRBV7-8 and TRBJ1-1, with D unclear. Germline values: CDR1 SGHVS, CDR2 FQNEAQ. The V end lost 2 bases, the J end lost 8 bases, and 12 bases lay between the germline ends. This CDR3 is built from 13 residues. The CDR3 loop is CASSLSKATEAFF. The CDR3, as DNA: TGTGCCAGCAGCTTATCAAAGGCAACCGAAGCTTTCTTT.

This clonotype was observed at least ten times. The chain recombines TRBV12-3 or TRBV12-4 with TRBJ2-7, with unresolved D. V lost 6 bases and J lost 3, with 12 bases in between. The CDR3 sequence is 13 residues long. The CDR3 loop reads CASSPQHYYEQYF. As DNA, the CDR3 is TGTGCCAGCAGCCCCCAACACTACTACGAGCAGTACTTC.

A note on this clonotype: This may be a read error, as it is one base from a much larger clone. The V gene is TRBV20-1, the J gene TRBJ2-1; 7 bases are a match to TRBD2. The CDR3 contains 13 residues. Looked up from germline, CDR1 is DFQATT and CDR2 is SNEGSKA (reference sequence). DNA of the CDR3: TGCAGTGCAGCTAGCGGATCCTACAATGAGCAGCTCTTC. Protein sequence: CSAASGSYNEQLF.

The sample holds many counts of this clonotype. The CDR3 spells CSVVQLLTETQYF. The CDR3 bases are TGCAGCGTTGTCCAACTTCTTACGGAGACCCAGTACTTC. This rearrangement joins TRBV29-1 to TRBJ2-5; D is uncertain. Germline V CDR1 and CDR2: SQVTM, ANQGSEA. Trimming stripped 4 bases from V and 5 bases from J, with 14 bases between. The CDR3 totals 13 residues.

This clonotype was seen many times. The V gene is TRBV20-1, the J gene TRBJ2-4; D uncertain. V lost 5 bases and J lost 1, with 6 bases in between. The CDR3 is made up of 12 amino acids. Germline CDR1 and CDR2: DFQATT and SNEGSKA (reference sequence). The CDR3 DNA sequence: TGCAGTGCTCCCGGGGCCAAAAACATTCAGTACTTC. Translating gives CSAPGAKNIQYF.

This clonotype has just one count. A read error is possible here, since a much larger clone lies one base away. The chain couples TRBV9 to TRBJ1-1; D is perhaps TRBD1 (6 bases). This CDR3 spans 13 amino acids. V gave up 6 bases and J gave up 0 bases, with 9 bases separating them. CDR1 is SGDLS, CDR2 YYNGEE, per germline. In DNA form, the CDR3 reads TGTGCCAGCAAGAGGGGGGTGAACACTGAAGCTTTCTTT. This sequence encodes CASKRGVNTEAFF.

Only a few counts were recorded for this clonotype. The chain combines TRBV7-2 with TRBJ2-1; 10 bases are a match to TRBD2. CDR3 length: 16 amino acids. Trimming cost V 1 base and J 11 bases; bases outside gene matches: 11. Germline CDR1 and CDR2: SGHTA and FQGNSA. The CDR3 loop reads CASSLGAWLAGDQQFF. The CDR3 nucleotides read TGTGCCAGCAGCTTAGGCGCGTGGCTAGCGGGGGACCAGCAGTTCTTC. Variable domain in full (rest from reference TRBV7-2 and TRBJ2-1): GAGVSQSPSNKVTEKGKDVELRCDPISGHTALYWYRQSLGQGLEFLIYFQGNSAPDKSGLPSDRFSAERTGGSVSTLTIQRTQQEDSAVYLCASSLGAWLAGDQQFFGPGTRLTVL.

This clonotype was detected ten times or more. The genes are TRBV6-5 and TRBJ2-5; the match to TRBD1 covers 10 bases. CDR1 MNHEY and CDR2 SVGAGI come from the germline V gene. The V gene end was trimmed by 4 bases and the J gene end by 1 base; junction bases not matched to a gene: 0. The CDR3 consists of 14 residues. In DNA form, the CDR3 reads TGTGCCAGCAGTTGGACAGGGGGCCAAGAGACCCAGTACTTC. Translation gives CASSWTGGQETQYF.

This clonotype was recorded at least ten times. The chain combines TRBV24-1 with TRBJ2-3; D is perhaps TRBD1 (5 bases). Germline CDR1 is KGHDR and CDR2 is SFDVKD. CDR3 length equals 13 residues. With 5 bases removed from V and 1 base from J, the gap between germline ends came to 6 bases. CDR3 nucleotides: TGTGCCACCAGTGCCAGGGGCACAGATACGCAGTATTTT. Translation: CATSARGTDTQYF.

This clonotype occurred many times. J is TRBJ1-2 and V is TRBV24-1; D is uncertain. Germline CDR1 KGHDR, CDR2 SFDVKD. The CDR3 has 12 residues. Trimming took 11 bases from V and 5 from J, leaving 14 bases between them. CDR3 bases: TGTGCCAGTACTCGGGTGGAGTATGGCTACACCTTC. Translated, it gives CASTRVEYGYTF.

This clonotype was recorded a few times. The chain links TRBV15 to TRBJ2-1; 10 positions agree with TRBD1. The V and J ends lost 1 base and 7 bases, in that order; junction bases with no gene match: 7. This CDR3 has 16 residues. Germline CDR1 and CDR2: LNHNV and YYDKDF (reference sequence). Here the CDR3 reads CATSRAYRDRGNEQFF. CDR3 sequence (DNA): TGTGCCACCAGCAGAGCATACCGGGACAGGGGTAATGAGCAGTTCTTC.